This T cell receptor (beta chain) emerged from a study of T cell responses to AZD1222 COVID-19 vaccine. This table comes from immunoSEQ multiplex PCR, and its TCRdb copy is limited to in-frame clones, with some not included. Of some 160,000 clones in the sample, 85% to 95% were seen once. CDR3 length equals 14 residues. V dropped 5 bases and J dropped 3 bases, with 10 bases sitting between them. Germline CDR1 is SEHNR and CDR2 is FQNEAQ (reference sequence). The source was peripheral blood, collected on day 0 of AZD1222 vaccination. The genes are TRBV7-9 and TRBJ1-4; D gene unclear. The source of this sequence is an adult in good health. CDR3 nucleotides: TGTGCCAGCAGCCCGAAAGTATCTAATGAAAAACTGTTTTTT. Translated, it gives CASSPKVSNEKLFF.